This T cell receptor (beta chain) was recorded in a study of cytomegalovirus exposure and HLA in healthy donors. There are 16 residues in the CDR3. V lost 4 bases, J lost 1 base, and 9 bases stayed unmatched. Per germline, CDR1 MNHEY and CDR2 SMNVEV (reference sequence). Data came from immunoSEQ multiplex PCR; TCRdb stores just in-frame clones and leaves some out. Here the sample spans hundreds of thousands of clones, 75% to 90% being singletons. V usage is TRBV27 and J usage is TRBJ2-7, with 8 bases that match TRBD2. Sequenced input: PBMCs. This receptor was obtained from a woman between 18 and 29 years old in good health and CMV-seronegative. The CDR3, as DNA: TGTGCCAGCAGTTGGGCCAGCGGGAGTATTTCCTACGAGCAGTACTTC. Its protein product is CASSWASGSISYEQYF.